This T cell receptor beta chain comes out of a study of cytomegalovirus exposure and HLA in healthy donors. In the study overall: A previous analysis identified 90 million to 140 million unique TCR beta sequences derived from roughly 180 million T cells.

Germline-derived CDR1 and CDR2 are SGHRS and YFSETQ. V was pared by 3 bases and J by 7 bases, with 8 bases of the junction left unmatched. The CDR3 extends over 16 amino acids. Primers: 60 Vbeta forward and 13 Jbeta reverse. Assay used: immunoSEQ multiplex PCR; TCRdb lists only in-frame clones, some missing. The table lists approximately 110,000 clones, over 65% of them singletons. This sequence originates from a man aged 40-50 years in good health and CMV-seropositive. The chain uses TRBV5-1 and TRBJ2-1, with 12 bases identical to TRBD2. Sequenced material: PBMCs. CDR3: CASSSRLAGDRNEQFF. The DNA for the CDR3 is TGCGCCAGCAGCTCCCGACTAGCGGGAGATCGTAATGAGCAGTTCTTC.